Listed below are T cell receptor beta chains from one sample, sequenced in a study of blood T cell repertoires in COVID-19. Measured with immunoSEQ multiplex PCR; TCRdb has only the in-frame clones, and not every one. Of fewer than 350,000 clones in the sample, 86% are singletons; the top ten hold around 4.4%. The specimen was PBMCs or T cells enriched from blood (not recorded which). These receptors were taken from a woman aged 40 to 50 with acute COVID-19. The CDR3 runs from the conserved cysteine through the conserved F or W. Each record gives: J gene, D gene, V gene, clone size, CDR3 DNA, CDR3 protein. The D gene is left open where the match is weak. Clone size is given for some rows only: seen once, a few or many times, or a class if the clone is expanded.

J: TRBJ2-7; D: TRBD1; V: TRBV6-2/TRBV6-3; size: .; DNA: TGTGCCAGCAGTGACAGGGGGAACGAGCAGTACTTC; CDR3: CASSDRGNEQYF
J: TRBJ1-1; D: .; V: TRBV19; size: .; DNA: TGTGCCAGTAGTATAGGAGGGAACACTGAAGCTTTCTTT; CDR3: CASSIGGNTEAFF
J: TRBJ2-5; D: .; V: TRBV7-2; size: .; DNA: TGTGCCAGCAGCTTGGGCCTTGGGTTACCCCAAGAGACCCAGTACTTC; CDR3: CASSLGLGLPQETQYF
J: TRBJ2-1; D: .; V: TRBV19; size: once; DNA: TGTGCCAGTAGTATCCTACGGGATCGCTTCGGGTTGGGAAAGAATGAGCAGTTCTTC; CDR3: CASSILRDRFGLGKNEQFF
J: TRBJ1-1; D: .; V: TRBV4-1; size: few; DNA: TGCGCCAGCAGCCAAGGAGAACAGGCCTGGGGCACTGAAGCTTTCTTT; CDR3: CASSQGEQAWGTEAFF
J: TRBJ1-6; D: TRBD1; V: TRBV7-2; size: .; DNA: TGTGCCAGCAGCCCACCCGGGGACAGGCGTAATTCACCCCTCCACTTT; CDR3: CASSPPGDRRNSPLHF
J: TRBJ1-3; D: .; V: TRBV9; size: .; DNA: TGTGCCAGCAGCGTAGTTGGGGGGGCTTCTGGAAACACCATATATTTT; CDR3: CASSVVGGASGNTIYF
J: TRBJ1-6; D: TRBD1; V: TRBV12-3/TRBV12-4; size: .; DNA: TGTGCCAGCAGTCAGACAGGGGATTCACCCCTCCACTTT; CDR3: CASSQTGDSPLHF
J: TRBJ1-2; D: .; V: TRBV7-9; size: .; DNA: TGTGCCAGCAGCCCACTACCCAGGACACTCAGGAATGGCTACACCTTC; CDR3: CASSPLPRTLRNGYTF
J: TRBJ2-1; D: TRBD2; V: TRBV4-2; size: .; DNA: TGTGCCAGCAGCCAAGATTTCCAACTAGCGGGGTCGAATCCCTACAATGAGCAGTTCTTC; CDR3: CASSQDFQLAGSNPYNEQFF
J: TRBJ1-5; D: .; V: TRBV4-1; size: .; DNA: TGCGCCAGCAGCCAAGCAGGGTTCGGCAATCAGCCCCAGCATTTT; CDR3: CASSQAGFGNQPQHF
J: TRBJ2-1; D: TRBD1; V: TRBV4-1; size: .; DNA: TGCGCCAGCAGCCAAGGGGACAGCCCCTACAATGAGCAGTTCTTC; CDR3: CASSQGDSPYNEQFF
J: TRBJ2-7; D: TRBD1; V: TRBV5-6; size: .; DNA: TGTGCCAGCAGCGAAGCCGGGACAGTCTACGAGCAGTACTTC; CDR3: CASSEAGTVYEQYF
J: TRBJ2-7; D: .; V: TRBV6-5; size: .; DNA: TGTGCCACTTGGACTAATGACTACGAGCAGTACTTC; CDR3: CATWTNDYEQYF
J: TRBJ1-2; D: TRBD1; V: TRBV27; size: .; DNA: TGTGCCAGCAGTTCCACCGGGACAGGGTCTTATGGCTACACCTTC; CDR3: CASSSTGTGSYGYTF
J: TRBJ1-6; D: .; V: TRBV18; size: once; DNA: TGTGCCAGCTCACCCAACTCAGGGGAATCACCCCTCCACTTT; CDR3: CASSPNSGESPLHF
J: TRBJ2-7; D: .; V: TRBV7-9; size: .; DNA: TGTGCCAGCAGCCTCCCTCAGGCTCCGTACGAGCAGTACTTC; CDR3: CASSLPQAPYEQYF
J: TRBJ1-5; D: TRBD1; V: TRBV19; size: .; DNA: TGTGCCAGTAGTATCACGGGGACAGGAGGGGCCAATCAGCCCCAGCATTTT; CDR3: CASSITGTGGANQPQHF
J: TRBJ1-5; D: TRBD1; V: TRBV6-1; size: .; DNA: TGTGCCAGCAGTGAATCCGGGACAGGGGGGTATCAGCCCCAGCATTTT; CDR3: CASSESGTGGYQPQHF
J: TRBJ2-7; D: .; V: TRBV24-1; size: .; DNA: TGTGCCACCAGTGTCTATTTAACCAGGGCTGCCTACGAGCAGTACTTC; CDR3: CATSVYLTRAAYEQYF
J: TRBJ1-6; D: .; V: TRBV7-8; size: .; DNA: TGTGCCAGCAGCCCGAGGGACTTTAATTCACCCCTCCACTTT; CDR3: CASSPRDFNSPLHF
J: TRBJ2-3; D: TRBD2; V: TRBV10-3; size: .; DNA: TGTGCCATCAGTGAATTGCTTGGGACTAGCGGGAGTAGGTCAGATACGCAGTATTTT; CDR3: CAISELLGTSGSRSDTQYF
J: TRBJ1-2; D: TRBD1; V: TRBV2; size: once; DNA: TGTGCCAGCAGGGGGTTAGGGACAGGGAACTATGGCTACACCTTC; CDR3: CASRGLGTGNYGYTF
J: TRBJ2-3; D: .; V: TRBV7-7; size: .; DNA: TGTGCTAGCAGCCCTAACCCAAAAGGTGCAGGTACAGATACGCAGTATTTT; CDR3: CASSPNPKGAGTDTQYF
J: TRBJ2-2; D: TRBD1; V: TRBV19; size: .; DNA: TGTGCCAGTGGGACAGGGGGTCTCGCCGGGGAGCTGTTTTTT; CDR3: CASGTGGLAGELFF
J: TRBJ2-7; D: .; V: TRBV6-5; size: .; DNA: TGTGCCAGCAGTTACTCGGGCGGGTCCCACTACGAGCAGTACTTC; CDR3: CASSYSGGSHYEQYF
J: TRBJ2-5; D: TRBD2; V: TRBV10-3; size: .; DNA: TGTGCCACCACCCCCTGGACTAGCGGGAGCCAAGAGACCCAGTACTTC; CDR3: CATTPWTSGSQETQYF
J: TRBJ2-3; D: TRBD1; V: TRBV6-5; size: .; DNA: TGTGCCAGCAGATCGGGACAGGGAGACACAGATACGCAGTATTTT; CDR3: CASRSGQGDTDTQYF
J: TRBJ1-3; D: .; V: TRBV11-2; size: .; DNA: TGTGCCAGCAGCTTAGTATCTGGAAACACCATATATTTT; CDR3: CASSLVSGNTIYF
J: TRBJ1-2; D: .; V: TRBV6-5; size: once; DNA: TGTGCCAGCAGGACGACAGGCGGCGGCTACACCTTC; CDR3: CASRTTGGGYTF
J: TRBJ2-7; D: TRBD1; V: TRBV18; size: .; DNA: TGTGCCAGCTCACCCGGAGTGACAGGGGCTTCCTACGAGCAGTACTTC; CDR3: CASSPGVTGASYEQYF
J: TRBJ1-2; D: .; V: TRBV28; size: .; DNA: TGTGCCAGCGGGGTGGCAGGGGAAAACTATGGCTACACCTTC; CDR3: CASGVAGENYGYTF
J: TRBJ2-7; D: .; V: TRBV7-9; size: .; DNA: TGTGCCAGCAGCCCCTACGTGTACGAGCAGTACTTC; CDR3: CASSPYVYEQYF
J: TRBJ1-6; D: TRBD1; V: TRBV7-2; size: once; DNA: TGTGCCAGCAGCCAGGGACAGGGGAATTCACCCCTCCACTTT; CDR3: CASSQGQGNSPLHF
J: TRBJ2-1; D: TRBD2; V: TRBV27; size: .; DNA: TGTGCCAGCAGTTCCGCCCGGGGGGGGAGCTCCTACAATGAGCAGTTCTTC; CDR3: CASSSARGGSSYNEQFF
J: TRBJ1-2; D: .; V: TRBV28; size: few; DNA: TGTGCCACCGACCGGGGTCTCCCACCCTATGGCTACACCTTC; CDR3: CATDRGLPPYGYTF
J: TRBJ1-2; D: .; V: TRBV7-2; size: .; DNA: TGTGCCAGCAGCATCCGGGCTTTGGGAGGCTATGGCTACACCTTC; CDR3: CASSIRALGGYGYTF
J: TRBJ1-4; D: .; V: TRBV7-8; size: .; DNA: TGTGCCAGCAGCTTATCGGTGGGGGCAGGTGAAAAACTGTTTTTT; CDR3: CASSLSVGAGEKLFF
J: TRBJ1-2; D: .; V: TRBV6-5; size: .; DNA: TGTGCCAGCAGTTACCGGGGGATTGGGTATGGCTACACCTTC; CDR3: CASSYRGIGYGYTF
J: TRBJ1-5; D: .; V: TRBV7-2; size: .; DNA: TGTGCCAGCAGCTTAAGGGGTTCAGGGCTTCAGCCCCAGCATTTT; CDR3: CASSLRGSGLQPQHF
J: TRBJ1-1; D: .; V: TRBV20-1; size: .; DNA: TGCAGTGCTAGACAGAAACAAGCTTTCTTT; CDR3: CSARQKQAFF
J: TRBJ1-2; D: .; V: TRBV6-2/TRBV6-3; size: once; DNA: TGTGCCAGCAGTCTACAGAGCTATGGCTACACCTTC; CDR3: CASSLQSYGYTF
J: TRBJ2-3; D: TRBD2; V: TRBV18; size: .; DNA: TGTGCCAGCTCACCAATGGTCGCTAGCGGGAGGGCCGGCACAGATACGCAGTATTTT; CDR3: CASSPMVASGRAGTDTQYF
J: TRBJ1-5; D: .; V: TRBV28; size: .; DNA: TGTGCCAGCAGCCAATATTACGTCGGGGGCAATCAGCCCCAGCATTTT; CDR3: CASSQYYVGGNQPQHF
J: TRBJ2-2; D: TRBD1; V: TRBV27; size: .; DNA: TGTGCCAGCAGTTTCCAGGGGGCACACACCGGGGAGCTGTTTTTT; CDR3: CASSFQGAHTGELFF
J: TRBJ1-1; D: TRBD1; V: TRBV2; size: .; DNA: TGTGCCAGCAGTGGACAGGGTTTGGACACTGAAGCTTTCTTT; CDR3: CASSGQGLDTEAFF
J: TRBJ1-1; D: TRBD1; V: TRBV19; size: .; DNA: TGTGCCAGTAGTACCCGGACAGGGAACACTGAAGCTTTCTTT; CDR3: CASSTRTGNTEAFF
J: TRBJ2-1; D: .; V: TRBV7-9; size: .; DNA: TGTGCCAGCAGCCATCATAAGCAACTATCCTACAATGAGCAGTTCTTC; CDR3: CASSHHKQLSYNEQFF
J: TRBJ1-5; D: .; V: TRBV7-2; size: .; DNA: TGTGCCAGCAGCTTACCGGGCAATCAGCCCCAGCATTTT; CDR3: CASSLPGNQPQHF
J: TRBJ1-4; D: .; V: TRBV9; size: .; DNA: TGTGCCAGCAGCGTAGATCAGGGAGGGTATGAAAAACTGTTTTTT; CDR3: CASSVDQGGYEKLFF
J: TRBJ2-1; D: TRBD2; V: TRBV19; size: .; DNA: TGTGCCAGTAGTATACTAGCGGGAGTTCGTAGTGAGCAGTTCTTC; CDR3: CASSILAGVRSEQFF